These 30 T cell receptor beta chains came from one sample sequenced in a study of OX40 agonist ivuxolimab in advanced cancers. Libraries came from the immunoSEQ multiplex PCR assay. Entries here come from immuneACCESS through TCRdb and include only in-frame sequences with V and J called. Some clones fail to appear in such tables; in the studies checked, an unresolved V gene covers under half of the shortfall, and the cause of the remainder is unknown. Recorded for this sample are more than 15,000 clones; about 77% of them occurred a single time. Around 30% of the sample is held by the ten biggest clonotypes. The sample consisted of CD4+ or CD8+ T cells sorted from blood, taken in a trial of the OX40 agonist ivuxolimab. The receptors stem from an adult with an advanced solid tumor such as melanoma, head and neck, liver or kidney cancer.

V gene TRBV9 combines with J gene TRBJ2-7; unclear D gene. Trimming stripped 0 bases from V and 3 bases from J, with 13 bases between. CDR1 SGDLS and CDR2 YYNGEE come from the germline V gene. This CDR3 is built from 15 residues. The CDR3 here is CASSVAPLAHYEQYF. The CDR3 DNA reads as TGTGCCAGCAGCGTAGCCCCACTTGCCCACTACGAGCAGTACTTC.

This chain joins TRBV28 and TRBJ2-2, with D unresolved. Trimming removed 5 bases at V and 3 bases at J, with 10 bases between. This CDR3 is built from 14 residues. CDR1 is MDHEN, CDR2 SYDVKM, per germline. CDR3 DNA sequence: TGTGCCAGCAGTCCATGGGCCTACACCGGGGAGCTGTTTTTT. Its protein is CASSPWAYTGELFF.

The CDR3: CASSTRTGMIEGYTF. The CDR3 region has the DNA TGTGCCAGCAGTACCCGGACAGGGATGATTGAAGGCTACACCTTC. The chain joins TRBV6-6 to TRBJ1-2, with TRBD1 matching over 8 bases. There are 15 residues in the CDR3. V was pared by 5 bases and J by 8 bases, with 13 bases of the junction left unmatched. Germline-derived CDR1 and CDR2 are MNHNY and SVGAGI (reference sequence).

This chain uses TRBV5-1 with TRBJ2-3, with 12 positions matching TRBD2. Germline V gives CDR1 SGHRS, CDR2 YFSETQ. The CDR3 is made up of 16 amino acids. V trimming: 1 base; J trimming: 3 bases; junction bases outside the gene matches: 3. The CDR3 is CASSLLAGGLTDTQYF. The DNA of the CDR3 is TGCGCCAGCAGCTTGCTAGCGGGGGGGCTGACAGATACGCAGTATTTT.

The V gene is TRBV4-1, the J gene TRBJ1-1, with D uncertain. This CDR3 is 14 amino acids long. Germline V CDR1 and CDR2: MGHRA, YSYEKL. Trimming left V 4 bases short and J 0 bases short, with 9 bases between. The CDR3 region has the DNA TGCGCCAGCAGCCCTGGACCGATGAACACTGAAGCTTTCTTT. It specifies CASSPGPMNTEAFF.

This clone was found once. The chain links TRBV27 to TRBJ1-2, with D maybe TRBD1 (5 bases). Germline lookup yields CDR1 MNHEY and CDR2 SMNVEV (reference sequence). V lost 3 bases, J lost 1 base, and 18 bases lay in between. There are 17 residues in the CDR3. In DNA, the CDR3 is TGTGCCAGCAGTTTCGCCCGCAGGGCTTGGGATAACTATGGCTACACCTTC. This sequence encodes CASSFARRAWDNYGYTF.

CDR3 in amino acids: CASTIGGFQPQHF. In DNA, the CDR3 is TGTGCCAGCACCATTGGAGGTTTTCAGCCCCAGCATTTT. The rearrangement links TRBV6-1 to TRBJ1-5; no clear D gene. Germline CDR1 reads MNHNS; CDR2 reads SASEGT. The CDR3 runs to 13 residues. Between the trimmed V and J ends, which lost 7 bases and 6 bases, there was a span of 13 bases.

About this clone itself: An end of the junction differs from the germline gene, which may be a read error. V is TRBV27 and J is TRBJ2-6; unclear D gene. Germline lookup yields CDR1 MNHEY and CDR2 SMNVEV (reference sequence). This CDR3 is 16 amino acids long. The CDR3 is CASSLLQRSGANVLTF. CDR3 sequence (DNA): TGTGCCAGCAGCTTATTACAGCGCTCTGGGGCCAACGTCCTGACTTTC.

The chain links TRBV19 to TRBJ1-5; a possible D gene is TRBD1 (6 bases). V was pared by 4 bases and J by 4 bases, with 8 bases between. CDR1 LNHDA and CDR2 SQIVND come from the germline V gene (reference sequence). This CDR3 region has 13 residues. CDR3 residues: CASSTTGNQPQHF. CDR3 sequence (DNA): TGTGCCAGTAGTACTACAGGGAATCAGCCCCAGCATTTT.

V and J are TRBV7-6 and TRBJ1-3; D is unclear. The CDR3 has 13 amino acids. CDR1 SGHVS and CDR2 FNYEAQ come from the germline V gene. Trimming left V 1 base short and J 9 bases short, with 10 bases between. CDR3 nucleotide sequence: TGTGCCAGCAGCTTAGATGGAGAGACCACCATATATTTT. Translated, it gives CASSLDGETTIYF.

This clone came up a few times. The DNA for the CDR3 is TGTGCCAGCAGCTCCGGGACTAGCGGGACTCATTACCCTTACAATGAGCAGTTCTTC. Protein sequence: CASSSGTSGTHYPYNEQFF. The chain joins TRBV5-8 to TRBJ2-1, with 13 positions matching TRBD2. J gave up 4 bases and V 3 bases, and 13 bases lay outside the gene matches. Germline-derived CDR1 and CDR2 are SGHTS and YDEGEE. This CDR3 is 19 amino acids long.

The chain joins TRBV7-9 to TRBJ2-1; 10 nucleotides agree with TRBD2. Germline lookup yields CDR1 SEHNR and CDR2 FQNEAQ (reference sequence). CDR3 length: 17 amino acids. After removal of 5 bases from V and 8 bases from J, the junction contained 15 bases not matched to a gene. The CDR3 nucleotides are TGTGCCAGCAGCCCTGGCGAACTAGCGGGAAAGGCTGATGAGCAGTTCTTC. Translating gives CASSPGELAGKADEQFF.

This clone has only a few counts. The rearrangement uses TRBV27 and TRBJ1-3; a possible D gene is TRBD1 (6 bases). The germline V and J ends were trimmed by 2 bases and 0 bases, with 8 bases remaining between them. CDR3 length equals 15 residues. In germline, CDR1 is MNHEY, CDR2 SMNVEV (reference sequence). The chain's CDR3 is CASSLGGSSGNTIYF. CDR3 coding DNA: TGTGCCAGCAGTTTAGGGGGCAGCTCTGGAAACACCATATATTTT.

This sequence joins TRBV7-9 and TRBJ2-3; D remains ambiguous. Trimming left V 9 bases short and J 4 bases short, with 20 bases between. The CDR3 is made up of 15 amino acids. Per germline, CDR1 SEHNR and CDR2 FQNEAQ (reference sequence). The CDR3 is CARFSYVGSSDTQYF. In DNA form, the CDR3 reads TGTGCCAGGTTCTCCTATGTGGGATCTTCAGATACGCAGTATTTT.

The chain is built from TRBV7-9 and TRBJ2-2, with D possibly being TRBD1 (6 bases). CDR3 size: 13 residues. V gave up 7 bases and J gave up 7 bases, with 13 bases separating them. Germline V lookup: CDR1 SEHNR, CDR2 FQNEAQ (reference sequence). CDR3 sequence reads: CASNLQGHGELFF. As DNA, the CDR3 is TGTGCCAGCAACCTACAGGGCCACGGGGAGCTGTTTTTT.

A remark on this clone: A junction end diverges from the germline sequence, so it may reflect a read error. The chain carries TRBV28 and TRBJ2-7, with D unresolved. Per the germline V gene, CDR1 is MDHEN and CDR2 is SYDVKM. This CDR3 is 11 amino acids long. CDR3: CASSFLDEQCF. CDR3 nucleotides: TGTGCCAGCAGTTTCCTGGACGAGCAGTGCTTC.

The V call is TRBV2, the J call TRBJ1-5; TRBD1 aligns across 11 bases. From germline, CDR1 is SNHLY and CDR2 FYNNEI. V was pared by 6 bases and J by 0 bases, with 1 base of the junction left unmatched. The CDR3 has 15 amino acids. CDR3 nucleotides: TGTGCCAGCAGAGGGACAGGGGGTAGCAATCAGCCCCAGCATTTT. This encodes CASRGTGGSNQPQHF.

The rearrangement links TRBV4-1 to TRBJ2-7; 11 positions match TRBD1. The CDR3 sequence is 15 residues long. Trimming removed 5 bases from V and 1 base from J; junction bases left unmatched: 4. Germline CDR1 is MGHRA and CDR2 is YSYEKL. The CDR3 DNA sequence: TGCGCCAGCAGCTGGACAGGGGGCGGTTCCTACGAGCAGTACTTC. Translated, it gives CASSWTGGGSYEQYF.

The V gene is TRBV7-8, the J gene TRBJ2-7; D is possibly TRBD1 (6 bases). There are 14 residues in the CDR3. Trimming removed 6 bases at V and 2 bases at J, with 14 bases between. Germline CDR1 SGHVS, CDR2 FQNEAQ. CDR3 sequence reads: CASSPTGSAYEQYF. As DNA, the CDR3 is TGTGCCAGCAGTCCCACAGGGAGCGCCTACGAGCAGTACTTC.

The chain has TRBV14 and TRBJ2-7; 9 bases are shared with TRBD1. V trimming: 4 bases; J trimming: 0 bases; junction bases outside the gene matches: 7. Per germline, CDR1 SGHDN and CDR2 FVKESK. This CDR3 region has 16 residues. CDR3 in amino acids: CASSPVRTGDSYEQYF. CDR3 DNA sequence: TGTGCCAGCAGCCCCGTTAGGACAGGGGACTCCTACGAGCAGTACTTC.

The chain has TRBV29-1 and TRBJ2-3; possible D gene TRBD1, 5 bases. CDR1 is SQVTM and CDR2 is ANQGSEA in the germline V gene. This CDR3 contains 15 residues. The V gene lost 6 bases and the J gene lost 0 bases, with 16 bases spanning the gap. CDR3 region: CSVVQDTTSTDTQYF. The CDR3 DNA follows: TGCAGCGTCGTACAGGACACGACTAGCACAGATACGCAGTATTTT.

The CDR3 region is CASSYSTGHYGYTF. The CDR3 DNA follows: TGTGCCAGCAGTTACTCGACAGGACACTATGGCTACACCTTC. The rearrangement links TRBV6-5 to TRBJ1-2, with D possibly being TRBD1 (6 bases). CDR1 and CDR2 (germline): MNHEY, SVGAGI. The length of the CDR3 is 14 residues. Trimming pared 0 bases from V and 3 bases from J, leaving 8 bases between.

The chain joins TRBV7-6 to TRBJ2-7, with D maybe TRBD1 (6 bases). The CDR3 runs 15 residues. Germline V gene data show CDR1 as SGHVS and CDR2 as FNYEAQ. V gave up 0 bases and J gave up 1 base, with 10 bases separating them. The CDR3: CASSLAPGDSYEQYF. As DNA, the CDR3 is TGTGCCAGCAGCTTAGCGCCAGGGGATTCCTACGAGCAGTACTTC.

The V and J genes are TRBV29-1 and TRBJ1-6; D is ambiguous. V lost 4 bases to trimming and J lost 10 bases, with 14 bases between them. The V gene's germline CDR1 is SQVTM and CDR2 ANQGSEA. The CDR3 has 13 residues. The CDR3 DNA follows: TGCAGCGTTGCCGTCGGAGGAGGCTCACCCCTCCACTTT. The encoded protein is CSVAVGGGSPLHF.

The rearrangement joins TRBV29-1 to TRBJ2-2; weak D call: TRBD1 (5 bases). Looked up from germline, CDR1 is SQVTM and CDR2 is ANQGSEA. V shed 7 bases and J shed 5 bases, with 23 bases lying between them. This CDR3 is built from 16 residues. The chain's CDR3 is CSAPVPQGARTGELFF. The DNA for the CDR3 is TGCAGCGCCCCGGTGCCCCAGGGTGCGCGGACCGGGGAGCTGTTTTTT.

The chain links TRBV6-9 to TRBJ1-3, with D possibly matching TRBD1 (5 bases). V was pared by 8 bases and J by 3 bases, with 14 bases between. Per germline, CDR1 MNHGY and CDR2 SVAAGI. This CDR3 contains 14 residues. The DNA for the CDR3 is TGTGCCAGCTACCCAACGGGGGTTGGAAACACCATATATTTT. It translates to CASYPTGVGNTIYF.

This sequence joins TRBV30 and TRBJ1-2; the D is unclear. V dropped 1 base and J dropped 4 bases, with 7 bases sitting between them. The CDR3 length is 12 residues. Germline-derived CDR1 and CDR2 are GTSNPN and SVGIG (reference sequence). The CDR3 loop is CAWSGRIYGYTF. The CDR3 region has the DNA TGTGCCTGGAGTGGACGGATCTATGGCTACACCTTC. Full variable domain (remainder filled in from reference TRBV30 and TRBJ1-2): SQTIHQWPATLVQPVGSPLSLECTVEGTSNPNLYWYRQAAGRGLQLLFYSVGIGQISSEVPQNLSASRPQDRQFILSSKKLLLSDSGFYLCAWSGRIYGYTFGSGTRLTVV.

V usage is TRBV6-1 and J usage is TRBJ1-2, with 9 bases identical to TRBD1. Germline-derived CDR1 and CDR2 are MNHNS and SASEGT. CDR3 length: 14 residues. Trimming at V came to 7 bases and at J to 8 bases, leaving 11 bases not matched to a gene. The CDR3, as DNA: TGTGCCAGCACTCTGGGGACAGGGCGCTACGGCTACACCTTC. This codes for CASTLGTGRYGYTF.

V is TRBV11-3 and J is TRBJ1-3; D is unresolved. Deletions cut 1 base from V and 0 bases from J, with 4 bases between. Germline V lookup: CDR1 SGHNT, CDR2 YENEEA. The CDR3 spans 14 residues. The CDR3 region is CASSLGNSGNTIYF. The CDR3 nucleotides are TGTGCCAGCAGCTTAGGCAACTCTGGAAACACCATATATTTT. The full variable domain, in which reference TRBV11-3 and TRBJ1-3 provide the parts outside the CDR3, is EAGVVQSPRYKIIEKKQPVAFWCNPISGHNTLYWYLQNLGQGPELLIRYENEEAVDDSQLPKDRFSAERLKGVDSTLKIQPAELGDSAVYLCASSLGNSGNTIYFGEGSWLTVV.

The rearrangement links TRBV28 to TRBJ2-2, with D tentatively TRBD1 (5 bases). The germline gives CDR1 MDHEN, CDR2 SYDVKM. V lost 3 bases and J 8 bases, leaving 13 bases between the germline ends. This CDR3 has 14 amino acids. This chain's CDR3 is CASSLSAGSGELFF. In DNA, the CDR3 is TGTGCCAGCAGTTTGTCGGCAGGGTCAGGGGAGCTGTTTTTT.